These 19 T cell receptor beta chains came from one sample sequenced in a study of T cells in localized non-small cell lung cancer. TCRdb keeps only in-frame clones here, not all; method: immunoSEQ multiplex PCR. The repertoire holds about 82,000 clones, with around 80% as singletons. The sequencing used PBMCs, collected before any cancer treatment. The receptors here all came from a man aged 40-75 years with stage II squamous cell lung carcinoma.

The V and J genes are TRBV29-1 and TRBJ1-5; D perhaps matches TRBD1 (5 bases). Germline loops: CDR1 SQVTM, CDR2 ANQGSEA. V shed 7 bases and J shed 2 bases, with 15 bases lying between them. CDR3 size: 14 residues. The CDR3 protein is CSAQAGDGNQPQHF. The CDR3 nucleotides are TGCAGCGCCCAAGCGGGGGACGGCAATCAGCCCCAGCATTTT.

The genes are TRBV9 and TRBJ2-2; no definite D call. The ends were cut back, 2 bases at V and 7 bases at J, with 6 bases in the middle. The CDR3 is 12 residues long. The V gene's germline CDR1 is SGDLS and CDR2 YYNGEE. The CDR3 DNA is TGTGCCAGCAGCGTCCATAACGGGGAGCTGTTTTTT. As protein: CASSVHNGELFF.

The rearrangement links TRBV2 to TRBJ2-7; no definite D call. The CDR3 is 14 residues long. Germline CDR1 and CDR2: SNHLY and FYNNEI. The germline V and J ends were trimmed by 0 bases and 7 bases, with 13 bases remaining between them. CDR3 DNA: TGTGCCAGCAGTGAAGCAGGACCGATGGGGGAGCAGTACTTC. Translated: CASSEAGPMGEQYF.

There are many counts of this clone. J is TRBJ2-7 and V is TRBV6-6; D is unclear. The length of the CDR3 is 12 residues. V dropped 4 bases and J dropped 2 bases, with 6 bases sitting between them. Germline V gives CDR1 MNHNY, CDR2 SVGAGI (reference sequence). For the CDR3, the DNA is TGTGCCAGCAGTTCAGACGCCTACGAGCAGTACTTC. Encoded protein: CASSSDAYEQYF.

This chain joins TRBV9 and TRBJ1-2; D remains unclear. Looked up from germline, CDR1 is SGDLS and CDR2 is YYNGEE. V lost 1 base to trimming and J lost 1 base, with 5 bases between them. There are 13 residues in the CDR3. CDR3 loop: CASSVSGNYGYTF. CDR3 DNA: TGTGCCAGCAGCGTATCCGGTAACTATGGCTACACCTTC.

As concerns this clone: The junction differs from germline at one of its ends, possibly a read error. CDR3 DNA sequence: TGTGCCAGCAGCTTATCCCTCATCGAGCAGTACTTC. Its protein is CASSLSLIEQYF. This chain uses TRBV28 with TRBJ2-7; D gene unclear. This CDR3 is 12 amino acids long. CDR1 and CDR2 from the germline V gene are MDHEN and SYDVKM.

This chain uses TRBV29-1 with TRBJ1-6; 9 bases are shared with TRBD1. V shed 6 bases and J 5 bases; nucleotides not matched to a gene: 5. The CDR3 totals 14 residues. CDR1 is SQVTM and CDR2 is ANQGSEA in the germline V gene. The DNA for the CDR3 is TGCAGCGTCAAACAGGGGGCGGATAATTCACCCCTCCACTTT. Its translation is CSVKQGADNSPLHF.

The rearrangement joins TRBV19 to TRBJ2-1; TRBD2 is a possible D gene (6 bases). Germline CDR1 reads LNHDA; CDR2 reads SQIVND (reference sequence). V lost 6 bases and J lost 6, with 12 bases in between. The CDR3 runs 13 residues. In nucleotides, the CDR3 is TGTGCCAGTAGCTCTAGCGAAGGCAATGAGCAGTTCTTC. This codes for CASSSSEGNEQFF.

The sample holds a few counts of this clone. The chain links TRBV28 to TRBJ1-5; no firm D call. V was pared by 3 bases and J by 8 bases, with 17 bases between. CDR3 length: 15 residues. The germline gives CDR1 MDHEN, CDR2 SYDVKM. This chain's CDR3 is CASSFEGISGKPQHF. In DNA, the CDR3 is TGTGCCAGCAGTTTCGAGGGAATTAGTGGGAAGCCCCAGCATTTT.

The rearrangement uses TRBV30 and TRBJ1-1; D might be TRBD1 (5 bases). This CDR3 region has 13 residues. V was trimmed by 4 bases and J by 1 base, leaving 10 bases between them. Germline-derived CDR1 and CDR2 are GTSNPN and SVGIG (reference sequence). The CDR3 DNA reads TGTGCCTGGAACAGGAACCAGAACACTGAAGCTTTCTTT. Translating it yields CAWNRNQNTEAFF.

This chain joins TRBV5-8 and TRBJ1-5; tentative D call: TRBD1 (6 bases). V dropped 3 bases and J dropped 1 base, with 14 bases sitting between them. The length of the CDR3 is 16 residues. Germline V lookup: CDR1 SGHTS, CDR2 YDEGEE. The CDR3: CASSSRTALSNQPQHF. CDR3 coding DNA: TGTGCCAGCAGCTCGAGGACAGCCCTCAGCAATCAGCCCCAGCATTTT.

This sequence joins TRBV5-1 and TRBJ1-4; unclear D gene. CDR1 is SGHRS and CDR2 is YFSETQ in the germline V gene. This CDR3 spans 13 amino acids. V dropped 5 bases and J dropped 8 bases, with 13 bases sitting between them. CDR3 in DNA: TGCGCCAGCAGGCGTGGGGAGGACGAAAAACTGTTTTTT. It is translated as CASRRGEDEKLFF.

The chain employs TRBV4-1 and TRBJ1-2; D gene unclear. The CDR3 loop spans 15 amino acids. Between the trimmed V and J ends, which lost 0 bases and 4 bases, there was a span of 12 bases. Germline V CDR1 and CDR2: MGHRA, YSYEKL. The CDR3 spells CASSQDPGDLYGYTF. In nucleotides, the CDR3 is TGCGCCAGCAGCCAAGATCCGGGTGACCTCTATGGCTACACCTTC.

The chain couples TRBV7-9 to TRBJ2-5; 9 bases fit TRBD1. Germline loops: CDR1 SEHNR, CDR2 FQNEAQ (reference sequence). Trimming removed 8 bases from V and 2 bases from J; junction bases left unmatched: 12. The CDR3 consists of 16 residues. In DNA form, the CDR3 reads TGTGCCAGCTCCCCCCCGGGGACAGGGAGGCAAGAGACCCAGTACTTC. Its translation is CASSPPGTGRQETQYF.

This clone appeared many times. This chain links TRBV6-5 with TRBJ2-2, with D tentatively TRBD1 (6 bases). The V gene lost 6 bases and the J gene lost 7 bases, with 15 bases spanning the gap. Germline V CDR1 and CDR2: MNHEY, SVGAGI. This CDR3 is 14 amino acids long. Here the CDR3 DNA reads TGTGCCAGCAGCACGGACAGTTCGAGCGGGGAGCTGTTTTTT. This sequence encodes CASSTDSSSGELFF.

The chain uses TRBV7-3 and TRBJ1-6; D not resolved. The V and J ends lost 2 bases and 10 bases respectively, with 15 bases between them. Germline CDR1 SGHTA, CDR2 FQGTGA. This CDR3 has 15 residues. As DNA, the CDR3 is TGTGCCAGCAGCTTATCGCCAGACTACAACTCACCCCTCCACTTT. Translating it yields CASSLSPDYNSPLHF.

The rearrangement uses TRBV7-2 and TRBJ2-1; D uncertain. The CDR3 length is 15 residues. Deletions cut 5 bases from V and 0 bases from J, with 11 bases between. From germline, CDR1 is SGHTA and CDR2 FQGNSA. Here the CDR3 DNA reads TGTGCCAGCAGCCCTGACACGAGCTCCTACAATGAGCAGTTCTTC. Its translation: CASSPDTSSYNEQFF.

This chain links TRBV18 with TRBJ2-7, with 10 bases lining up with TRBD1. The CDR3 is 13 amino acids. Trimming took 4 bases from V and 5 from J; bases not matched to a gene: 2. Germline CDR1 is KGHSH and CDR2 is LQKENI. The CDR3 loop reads CASSLDRGHEQYF. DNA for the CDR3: TGTGCCAGCTCACTAGACAGGGGGCACGAGCAGTACTTC.

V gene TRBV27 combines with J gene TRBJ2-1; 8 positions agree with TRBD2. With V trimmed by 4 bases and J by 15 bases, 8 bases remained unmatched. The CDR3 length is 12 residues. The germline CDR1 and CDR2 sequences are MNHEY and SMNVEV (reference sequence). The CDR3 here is CASSWDGRAWFF. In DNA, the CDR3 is TGTGCCAGCAGTTGGGACGGGAGGGCGTGGTTCTTC.